Presented here are 22 T cell receptor beta chains from one specimen sequenced in a study of siplizumab effects on memory and regulatory T cells. Data came from immunoSEQ multiplex PCR; TCRdb stores just in-frame clones and leaves some out. The sample records some 96,000 clones, 91% being singletons. The material sequenced was CD4+ T cells sorted from blood. The receptors derive from a human donor in good health.

This chain links TRBV28 with TRBJ1-5, with D possibly being TRBD1 (5 bases). Germline V gene sequence: CDR1 MDHEN, CDR2 SYDVKM. Trimming shortened V by 7 bases and J by 4 bases, and 11 bases separated the two germline ends. The CDR3 covers 13 residues. The CDR3 region is CASKGQQNQPQHF. Here the CDR3 DNA reads TGTGCCAGCAAGGGGCAGCAAAATCAGCCCCAGCATTTT.

V gene TRBV11-2 combines with J gene TRBJ2-1; D perhaps matches TRBD1 (6 bases). Deletions cut 1 base from V and 4 bases from J, with 11 bases between. Germline lookup yields CDR1 SGHAT and CDR2 FQNNGV. This CDR3 has 15 amino acids. The chain's CDR3 is CASSLVPGQYNEQFF. Here the CDR3 DNA reads TGTGCCAGCAGCTTAGTCCCAGGACAGTACAATGAGCAGTTCTTC. The full variable domain, rest sourced from reference TRBV11-2 and TRBJ2-1, is EAGVAQSPRYKIIEKRQSVAFWCNPISGHATLYWYQQILGQGPKLLIQFQNNGVVDDSQLPKDRFSAERLKGVDSTLKIQPAKLEDSAVYLCASSLVPGQYNEQFFGPGTRLTVL.

This sequence joins TRBV28 and TRBJ1-5; the D is unclear. Germline V gene lookup returns CDR1 MDHEN and CDR2 SYDVKM. The CDR3 consists of 12 residues. V was cut by 5 bases and J by 11 bases, with 13 bases left in between. As DNA, the CDR3 is TGTGCCAGCAGTGCTAACCCGAGGGCCCAGCATTTT. Protein product: CASSANPRAQHF.

The chain uses TRBV11-3 and TRBJ1-3; no definite D call. CDR3 size: 15 residues. V was pared by 5 bases and J by 6 bases, with 17 bases between. Germline V gene lookup returns CDR1 SGHNT and CDR2 YENEEA. The CDR3: CASSPGGVQSNTIYF. CDR3 DNA sequence: TGTGCCAGCAGCCCTGGAGGTGTACAGTCAAACACCATATATTTT.

V is TRBV4-2 and J is TRBJ2-7, with 13 bases aligning to TRBD2. Germline assignment: CDR1 LGHNA and CDR2 YNFKEQ. This CDR3 is built from 16 residues. V was clipped by 2 bases and J by 2 bases; unmatched bases: 3. The CDR3 DNA reads as TGTGCCAGCAGCCAACTTACTAGCGGGGGGGCCTACGAGCAGTACTTC. Protein product: CASSQLTSGGAYEQYF.

This clone occurred once. The chain combines TRBV4-2 with TRBJ2-1; D possibly corresponds to TRBD2 (6 bases). The CDR3 length is 15 residues. V was trimmed by 0 bases and J by 4 bases, leaving 10 bases between them. Germline values: CDR1 LGHNA, CDR2 YNFKEQ. The CDR3 region is CASSQDWGTYNEQFF. The CDR3 DNA follows: TGTGCCAGCAGCCAAGATTGGGGGACTTACAATGAGCAGTTCTTC.

The chain uses TRBV5-1 and TRBJ1-1, with TRBD1 matching over 10 bases. The V and J ends lost 2 bases and 5 bases, in that order; junction bases with no gene match: 6. The germline gives CDR1 SGHRS, CDR2 YFSETQ. This CDR3 contains 15 residues. CDR3 bases: TGCGCCAGCAGCTTCGACAGGGGGCAAGGTACTGAAGCTTTCTTT. Its protein is CASSFDRGQGTEAFF.

This sequence joins TRBV29-1 and TRBJ1-1; a possible D gene is TRBD1 (6 bases). The CDR3 is made up of 15 amino acids. Trimming shortened V by 6 bases and J by 1 base, and 18 bases separated the two germline ends. Germline assignment: CDR1 SQVTM and CDR2 ANQGSEA. This chain's CDR3 is CSVTYGGDGNTEAFF. CDR3 nucleotide sequence: TGCAGCGTCACATACGGGGGCGATGGGAACACTGAAGCTTTCTTT.

This chain uses TRBV21-1 with TRBJ2-5; the D call TRBD1 from the table was never checked on the DNA. The assigned J gene may be wrong: the sequence end matches TRBJ2-7 better. TRBV21-1 constitutes a pseudogene. This CDR3 is built from 14 residues. For the CDR3, the DNA is TGTGCCAGCACTACCGGGACAGGGATCTACGAGCAGTACTTC. This translates into CASTTGTGIYEQYF.

V gene TRBV10-1 combines with J gene TRBJ2-2, with 8 bases fitting TRBD1. This CDR3 has 14 residues. V lost 6 bases to trimming and J lost 1 base; unmatched junction nucleotides: 1. CDR1 is WNHNN and CDR2 is SYGVQD in the germline V gene (reference sequence). The CDR3: CASRGQGNTGELFF. The CDR3 DNA reads as TGCGCCAGCAGAGGACAGGGGAACACCGGGGAGCTGTTTTTT.

The chain couples TRBV7-6 to TRBJ2-2, with TRBD2 identical over 9 bases. CDR1 is SGHVS, CDR2 FNYEAQ, per germline. The trim removed 0 bases at V and 0 bases at J, leaving 5 bases unmatched. The CDR3 is made up of 18 amino acids. The CDR3 nucleotides read TGTGCCAGCAGCTTAGCGGGGGTAGCGGGGGCGAACACCGGGGAGCTGTTTTTT. This gives the protein CASSLAGVAGANTGELFF.

This CDR3 reads CASSEAGNYGYTF. CDR3 nucleotides: TGTGCCAGCAGTGAAGCAGGGAACTATGGCTACACCTTC. The chain carries TRBV6-1 and TRBJ1-2; D unclear. The germline V gene has CDR1 MNHNS and CDR2 SASEGT. Between the trimmed V and J ends, which lost 0 bases and 2 bases, there was a span of 4 bases. The CDR3 loop spans 13 amino acids.

V is TRBV14 and J is TRBJ2-2, with D tentatively TRBD1 or TRBD2 (5 bases each). This CDR3 comprises 17 residues. Trimming removed 1 base from V and 0 bases from J, with 12 bases in between. Germline V gives CDR1 SGHDN, CDR2 FVKESK. CDR3 amino acids: CASSQVGRDPNTGELFF. The CDR3 DNA sequence: TGTGCCAGCAGCCAAGTCGGAAGGGACCCGAACACCGGGGAGCTGTTTTTT.

This clone has only a few counts. This chain connects TRBV5-6 to TRBJ2-7; 9 bases fit TRBD1. Trimming cost V 4 bases and J 7 bases; bases outside gene matches: 15. Looked up from germline, CDR1 is SGHDT and CDR2 is YYEEEE. The CDR3 is 16 residues long. Here the CDR3 reads CASSQTPGQGWGEQYF. For the CDR3, the DNA is TGTGCCAGCAGCCAGACGCCGGGACAGGGCTGGGGGGAGCAGTACTTC.

The chain uses TRBV11-2 and TRBJ2-3, with 11 bases that match TRBD2. This CDR3 contains 16 residues. The V segment lost 3 bases and the J segment 3 bases; nucleotides outside the gene matches: 5. Looked up from germline, CDR1 is SGHAT and CDR2 is FQNNGV. The CDR3 nucleotides are TGTGCCAGCAGCTTCCCTAGCGGGGGGTTAACAGATACGCAGTATTTT. This translates into CASSFPSGGLTDTQYF.

The rearrangement joins TRBV27 to TRBJ2-5; D assignment may be TRBD1 or TRBD2 (5 bases each). The V end was cut by 6 bases, the J end by 6 bases, with 14 bases between. The CDR3 is 13 amino acids. Germline-derived CDR1 and CDR2 are MNHEY and SMNVEV (reference sequence). The CDR3 DNA follows: TGTGCCAGCAGCACCGGGGCATTGCAGACCCAGTACTTC. Translating it yields CASSTGALQTQYF.

The rearrangement joins TRBV6-5 to TRBJ1-1; D is ambiguous. This CDR3 is built from 14 residues. Trimming removed 3 bases at V and 1 base at J, with 9 bases between. Germline CDR1 MNHEY, CDR2 SVGAGI. The CDR3 region is CASSYKRGNTEAFF. CDR3 nucleotide sequence: TGTGCCAGCAGTTATAAGCGCGGGAACACTGAAGCTTTCTTT.

The genes are TRBV7-9 and TRBJ2-1; unclear D gene. Germline V lookup: CDR1 SEHNR, CDR2 FQNEAQ (reference sequence). The CDR3 totals 14 residues. Trimming stripped 1 base from V and 3 bases from J, with 7 bases between. For the CDR3, the DNA is TGTGCCAGCAGCTTAGGATCTAACTACAATGAGCAGTTCTTC. This sequence encodes CASSLGSNYNEQFF.

The rearrangement links TRBV28 to TRBJ1-4; D might be TRBD1 (6 bases). Germline values: CDR1 MDHEN, CDR2 SYDVKM. This CDR3 contains 16 residues. Trimming removed 5 bases at V and 0 bases at J, with 13 bases between. CDR3 region: CASSRADSPTNEKLFF. The CDR3 bases are TGTGCCAGCAGTCGTGCGGACAGCCCAACTAATGAAAAACTGTTTTTT.

Only a few counts were recorded for this clone. The V call is TRBV19, the J call TRBJ1-2; D is uncertain. V was pared by 9 bases and J by 4 bases, with 15 bases between. This CDR3 is 13 amino acids long. Germline V gives CDR1 LNHDA, CDR2 SQIVND (reference sequence). CDR3 sequence reads: CASSLGSGYGYTF. The CDR3 DNA sequence: TGTGCCAGCAGTCTGGGGAGCGGCTATGGCTACACCTTC. Full variable domain (rest looked up from reference TRBV19 and TRBJ1-2): DGGITQSPKYLFRKEGQNVTLSCEQNLNHDAMYWYRQDPGQGLRLIYYSQIVNDFQKGDIAEGYSVSREKKESFPLTVTSAQKNPTAFYLCASSLGSGYGYTFGSGTRLTVV.

This clone was recorded once. The chain combines TRBV11-2 with TRBJ1-4, with D possibly being TRBD1 (5 bases). There are 15 residues in the CDR3. Germline CDR1 SGHAT, CDR2 FQNNGV. Trimming stripped 3 bases from V and 8 bases from J, with 16 bases between. The CDR3 sequence: CASSFKPWGNEKLFF. The CDR3, as DNA: TGTGCCAGCAGCTTCAAACCTTGGGGGAACGAAAAACTGTTTTTT. Complete variable domain (other parts from reference TRBV11-2 and TRBJ1-4): EAGVAQSPRYKIIEKRQSVAFWCNPISGHATLYWYQQILGQGPKLLIQFQNNGVVDDSQLPKDRFSAERLKGVDSTLKIQPAKLEDSAVYLCASSFKPWGNEKLFFGSGTQLSVL.

The chain joins TRBV5-1 to TRBJ2-3; maybe TRBD2 (6 bases). Trimming took 0 bases from V and 1 from J, leaving 15 bases between them. This CDR3 has 17 residues. The germline CDR1 and CDR2 sequences are SGHRS and YFSETQ. CDR3 in DNA: TGCGCCAGCAGCTTGGGAGGCGGGAATCGGGGCACAGATACGCAGTATTTT. It is translated as CASSLGGGNRGTDTQYF.